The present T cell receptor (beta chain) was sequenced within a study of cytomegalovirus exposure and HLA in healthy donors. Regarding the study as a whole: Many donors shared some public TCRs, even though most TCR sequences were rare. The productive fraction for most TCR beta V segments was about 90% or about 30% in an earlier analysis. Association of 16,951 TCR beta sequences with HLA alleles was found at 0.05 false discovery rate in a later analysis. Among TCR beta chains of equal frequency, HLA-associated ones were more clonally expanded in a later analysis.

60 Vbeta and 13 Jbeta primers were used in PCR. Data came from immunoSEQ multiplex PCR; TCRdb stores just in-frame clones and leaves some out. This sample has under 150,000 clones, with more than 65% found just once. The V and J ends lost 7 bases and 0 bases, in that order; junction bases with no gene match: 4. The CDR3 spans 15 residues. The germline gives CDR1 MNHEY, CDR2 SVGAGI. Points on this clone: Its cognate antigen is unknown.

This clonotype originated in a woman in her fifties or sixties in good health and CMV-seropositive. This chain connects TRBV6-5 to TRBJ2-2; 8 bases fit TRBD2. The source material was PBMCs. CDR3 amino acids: CASTPGGANTGELFF. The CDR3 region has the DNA TGTGCCAGCACCCCCGGGGGGGCGAACACCGGGGAGCTGTTTTTT.